Listed below are T cell receptor beta chains from one sample, sequenced in a study of T cells in Graves' hyperthyroidism and ophthalmopathy. Each CDR3 protein gets one entry after TCRdb re-called the multiplex PCR reads with MiXCR. Of 380,000 or so distinct CDR3 sequences detected, less than 15% appear once; the ten largest clones hold less than 25%. Sequenced input: blood. These receptors all stem from a man younger than 45 with Graves' hyperthyroidism that later progressed to Graves' ophthalmopathy. The CDR3 runs from the conserved cysteine through the conserved F or W. Each record gives: D gene, V gene, J gene, clone size, CDR3 DNA, CDR3 protein. D genes are given only for firm matches. A clone size is listed for some rows: how often the clone was seen (once, few, many), or a class if it is expanded.

-	TRBV9	TRBJ2-1	-	TGTGCCAGCAGCGTCGTAAGGGTGCCCGCTTTGAATGAGCAGTTCTTC	CASSVVRVPALNEQFF
-	TRBV5-6	TRBJ1-5	-	TGTGCCAGCAGCTTGGCCGGGGGGGGCGGACAGCCCGAGCATTTT	CASSLAGGGGQPEHF
-	TRBV29-1	TRBJ1-3	few	TGCAGCGTCCTCAATTCTGGAAACACCATATATTTT	CSVLNSGNTIYF
TRBD1	TRBV28	TRBJ2-7	few	TGTGCCAGCAGGCCCCCGGGACAGGGCCGGAGGGAGCAGTACTTC	CASRPPGQGRREQYF
TRBD1	TRBV6-1	TRBJ1-5	many	TGTGCCAGCAGTGGGAGAAGACAGGGGACATTCAATCAGCCCCAGCATTTT	CASSGRRQGTFNQPQHF
TRBD1	TRBV6-1	TRBJ2-6	-	TGTGCCAGCAGGACAGGGCCCTCTGGGGCCAACGTCCTGACTTTC	CASRTGPSGANVLTF
-	TRBV5-1	TRBJ1-1	-	TGCGCCAGCAGCGAAACGGTGGGACGGATGAACACTGAAGCTTTCTTT	CASSETVGRMNTEAFF
TRBD1	TRBV12-3/TRBV12-4	TRBJ1-1	many	TGTGCCAGCAGACCGGCGACAGGGGGCGCCCGGAACACTGAAGCTTTCTTT	CASRPATGGARNTEAFF
-	TRBV2	TRBJ1-3	many	TGTGCCAGCGTAGTGAGGTCTGGAAACACCATATATTTT	CASVVRSGNTIYF
TRBD2	TRBV3-1	TRBJ2-7	few	TGTGCCAGCAGCCAAGGCGGGGGGCTCTCCTACGAGCAGTACTTC	CASSQGGGLSYEQYF
TRBD1	TRBV20-1	TRBJ1-5	-	TGCAGTGCTAGGGGGACAGGGCGGAATCAGCCCCAGCATTTT	CSARGTGRNQPQHF
-	TRBV5-1	TRBJ2-2	many	TGCGCCAGCAGCTTGGGGGACGGCACCGGGGAGCTGTTTTTT	CASSLGDGTGELFF
-	TRBV29-1	TRBJ2-1	few	TGCAGCGTTGACCATCAGTCCAATGAGCAGTTCTTC	CSVDHQSNEQFF
-	TRBV5-1	TRBJ1-2	-	TGCGCCAGCAGCTTATCCGCAGGATCCTATGGCTACACCTTC	CASSLSAGSYGYTF
TRBD1	TRBV12-3/TRBV12-4	TRBJ2-4	-	TGTGCCAGCAGTTTAGCGGGACAGTCACCCAAAAACATTCAGTACTTC	CASSLAGQSPKNIQYF
TRBD1	TRBV7-8	TRBJ2-7	many	TGTGCCAGCAGCCTAACAGGGGGCGAATCCTACGAGCAGTACTTC	CASSLTGGESYEQYF
-	TRBV5-4	TRBJ2-5	many	TGTGCCAGCAGCTTGGAACCCATAGAGACCCAGTACTTC	CASSLEPIETQYF
-	TRBV28	TRBJ2-7	few	TGTGCCAGCAGTTTGGGGGGTGGGACCTGGCGGTACGAGCAGTACTTC	CASSLGGGTWRYEQYF
-	TRBV30	TRBJ1-6	-	TGTGCCTGGAGAATACAGGGTACAAATAATTCACCCCTCCACTTT	CAWRIQGTNNSPLHF
TRBD2	TRBV7-3	TRBJ2-3	-	TGTGCCAGCAGAGGAGGTGGAGCGGGGGAGGGTTCAGATACGCAGTATTTT	CASRGGGAGEGSDTQYF
-	TRBV27	TRBJ2-1	-	TGTGCCAGCAGTTTATCCTGGGGATACAATGAGCAGTTCTTC	CASSLSWGYNEQFF
TRBD1	TRBV11-2	TRBJ2-7	many	TGTGCCAGCAGCATCCACCGGGACAGATACTACGAGCAGTACTTC	CASSIHRDRYYEQYF
TRBD1	TRBV4-1	TRBJ1-2	-	TGCGCCAGCAGCCCAATATTCACAGGGGATGGCTACACCTTC	CASSPIFTGDGYTF
-	TRBV20-1	TRBJ1-5	few	TGCAGTGCTAGAGTCCCGGGGATCTTATATAGCAATCAGCCCCAGCATTTT	CSARVPGILYSNQPQHF
-	TRBV6-2/TRBV6-3	TRBJ2-7	many	TGTGCCAGTACTTTCGGGGGGCTCCCCCTCTACGAGCAGTACTTC	CASTFGGLPLYEQYF
TRBD1	TRBV27	TRBJ1-5	-	TGTGCCAGCAGTCCTCTCGGGGACAGGGGGTTTCGCAATCAGCCCCAGCATTTT	CASSPLGDRGFRNQPQHF
TRBD2	TRBV7-3	TRBJ2-7	-	TGTGCCAGCTCTCGGGGGACTAGCGGATCCTACGAGCAGCACTTC	CASSRGTSGSYEQHF
-	TRBV7-2	TRBJ1-1	many	TGTGCCAGCAGCTTCAGAGACGCCTCTGAAGCTTTCTTT	CASSFRDASEAFF
-	TRBV6-5	TRBJ1-5	many	TGTGCCAGCAGTTACTCATCAACCCTCAATCAGCCCCAGCATTTT	CASSYSSTLNQPQHF